This TCR beta chain was sequenced in a study of patients and donors after allogeneic stem cell transplantation. The CDR3 has 15 amino acids. From germline, CDR1 is MNHEY and CDR2 SVGEGT. Trimming took 2 bases from V and 1 from J, leaving 11 bases between them. TCRdb re-derived calls from the RT-PCR reads in MiXCR, one entry per CDR3 protein. Here the sample spans roughly 190,000 distinct CDR3 sequences, 41% being singletons. This receptor was identified in a human donor who was either an allogeneic HSCT recipient or a stem cell or donor lymphocyte infusion donor (not recorded which). It is not recorded whose cells these are; they may come from a transplant donor. Sequencing input: blood, either unsorted or a sorted T cell fraction (not recorded which). This rearrangement joins TRBV6-2 or TRBV6-3 to TRBJ1-1; no firm D call. The chain's CDR3 is CASSYDLWTNTEAFF. Written as DNA, the CDR3 is TGTGCCAGCAGTTACGATCTATGGACGAACACTGAAGCTTTCTTT.